This T cell receptor beta chain stems from a study of patients with pleural tuberculosis. CDR3 length: 14 amino acids. Germline CDR1 and CDR2: MNHNS and SASEGT. The ends were cut back, 3 bases at V and 4 bases at J, with 11 bases in the middle. In this sample, this clonotype turned up many times. MiXCR, applied by TCRdb to the reads, yields one record per CDR3 protein. The profile shows tens of thousands of distinct CDR3 sequences, 5.5% to 8% of them singletons. The receptor was isolated from a human donor with pleural tuberculosis. The V call is TRBV6-1, the J call TRBJ2-3; a weak D match, TRBD1 (5 bases). CDR3 amino acids: CASSEIRAPDTQYF. The CDR3 DNA follows: TGTGCCAGCAGTGAGATCAGGGCGCCAGATACGCAGTATTTT.